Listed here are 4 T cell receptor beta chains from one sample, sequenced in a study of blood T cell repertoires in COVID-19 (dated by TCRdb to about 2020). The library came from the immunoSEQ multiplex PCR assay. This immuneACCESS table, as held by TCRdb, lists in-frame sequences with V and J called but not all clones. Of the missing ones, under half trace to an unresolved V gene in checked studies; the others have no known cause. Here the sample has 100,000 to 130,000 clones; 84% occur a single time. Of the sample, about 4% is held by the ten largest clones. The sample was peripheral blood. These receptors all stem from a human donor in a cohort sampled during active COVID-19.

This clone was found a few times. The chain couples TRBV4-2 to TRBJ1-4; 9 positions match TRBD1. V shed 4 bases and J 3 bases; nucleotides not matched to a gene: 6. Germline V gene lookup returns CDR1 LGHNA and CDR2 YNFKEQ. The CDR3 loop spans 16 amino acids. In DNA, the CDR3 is TGTGCCAGCAGCCGCCCTGACAGGGGGTCTAATGAAAAACTGTTTTTT. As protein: CASSRPDRGSNEKLFF.

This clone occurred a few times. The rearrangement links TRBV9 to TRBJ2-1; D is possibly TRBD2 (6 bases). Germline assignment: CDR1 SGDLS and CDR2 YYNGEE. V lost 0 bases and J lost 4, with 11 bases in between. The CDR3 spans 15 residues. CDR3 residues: CASSVEGGGYNEQFF. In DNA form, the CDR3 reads TGTGCCAGCAGCGTAGAGGGAGGTGGTTACAATGAGCAGTTCTTC.

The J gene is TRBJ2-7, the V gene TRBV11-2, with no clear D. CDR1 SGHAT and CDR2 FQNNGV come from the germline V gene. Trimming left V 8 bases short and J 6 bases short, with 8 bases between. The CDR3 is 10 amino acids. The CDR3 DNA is TGTGCCAGCGCTGAGCTCGAGCAGTACTTC. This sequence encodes CASAELEQYF.

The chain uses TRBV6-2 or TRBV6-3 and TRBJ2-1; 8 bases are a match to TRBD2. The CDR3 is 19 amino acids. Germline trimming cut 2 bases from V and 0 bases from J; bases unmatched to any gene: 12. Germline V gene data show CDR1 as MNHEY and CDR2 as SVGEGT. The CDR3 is CASSYAFGVAGSSYNEQFF. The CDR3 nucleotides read TGTGCCAGCAGTTACGCCTTTGGGGTAGCGGGGAGCTCCTACAATGAGCAGTTCTTC.